Shown below are 5 T cell receptor beta chains from a single sample sequenced in a study of cytomegalovirus exposure and HLA in healthy donors (dated by TCRdb to the late 2010s). Libraries were built with the immunoSEQ multiplex PCR assay. A mixture of 60 forward primers for TCR Vbeta segments and 13 reverse primers for TCR Jbeta segments was used in the multiplex PCR. TCRdb holds this immuneACCESS table with in-frame rearrangements only. Some clones are missing; in checked studies, unresolved V genes explain under half, and the rest has no known cause. For this sample the table gives 150,000 to 200,000 clones, of which about nine tenths were detected only once. The ten largest clones capture under 1.2% of the sample. The sequenced sample consisted of PBMCs. The receptors were sampled from a boy aged 2 to 10 in good health and CMV-seronegative.

The gene calls are TRBV6-5 and TRBJ2-7, with 7 bases aligning to TRBD1. Trimming cost V 6 bases and J 0 bases; bases outside gene matches: 8. This CDR3 has 15 amino acids. Germline V gene sequence: CDR1 MNHEY, CDR2 SVGAGI. The CDR3 is CASSRTGTDSYEQYF. The CDR3 region has the DNA TGTGCCAGCAGCCGGACCGGGACAGACTCCTACGAGCAGTACTTC.

This rearrangement joins TRBV28 to TRBJ1-2, with D uncertain. V dropped 3 bases and J dropped 6 bases, with 14 bases sitting between them. The CDR3 is made up of 14 amino acids. Germline V gene data show CDR1 as MDHEN and CDR2 as SYDVKM. CDR3 sequence (DNA): TGTGCCAGCAGTTTCTTGCCCGCAGAGGATGGCTACACCTTC. Protein: CASSFLPAEDGYTF.

The sample holds a few counts of this clone. V gene TRBV11-1 combines with J gene TRBJ2-1; tentatively, D is TRBD2 (7 bases). The CDR3 totals 14 residues. The V end lost 1 base, the J end lost 9 bases, and 13 bases lay between the germline ends. The germline V gene has CDR1 SGHAT and CDR2 FQDESV (reference sequence). The CDR3: CASSLDLGGVEQFF. As DNA, the CDR3 is TGTGCCAGCAGCTTAGATCTAGGGGGGGTTGAGCAGTTCTTC.

This chain links TRBV5-1 with TRBJ1-1; D not resolved. V was clipped by 3 bases and J by 0 bases, with 9 bases between them. Germline V gene data show CDR1 as SGHRS and CDR2 as YFSETQ. The CDR3 contains 14 residues. The CDR3 spells CASSSGRVNTEAFF. In nucleotides, the CDR3 is TGCGCCAGCAGCTCCGGTCGGGTGAACACTGAAGCTTTCTTT.

The table lists this clone with a few counts. V usage is TRBV2 and J usage is TRBJ1-4; D uncertain. The CDR3 extends over 13 amino acids. Trimming took off 1 base at V and 15 bases at J, with 15 bases between the two ends. Germline lookup yields CDR1 SNHLY and CDR2 FYNNEI. CDR3 DNA: TGTGCCAGCAGTGAAGGTTCGGGTTATGCGGTGTTTTTT. Translation: CASSEGSGYAVFF.